These 3 T cell receptor beta chains were sequenced from one sample in a study of T-cell memory formation after mild COVID-19. TCRdb fed the 5' RACE reads into MiXCR, producing one record per CDR3 protein. The table shows just over 300,000 distinct CDR3 sequences, with just under 20% occurring only once. Sequencing was performed on PBMCs or a T cell subset sorted from them (not recorded which). These receptors all come from a man younger than 35 who had mild COVID-19 (a few samples of this study predate the infection). Cell type and time point are not known.

This clonotype was detected only a few times. The V and J genes are TRBV9 and TRBJ2-5, with no clear D. Germline CDR1 is SGDLS and CDR2 is YYNGEE. The CDR3 runs 14 residues. Trimming removed 0 bases from V and 2 bases from J, with 8 bases in between. Here the CDR3 DNA reads TGTGCCAGCAGCGTAGACCCGTCGCAAGAGACCCAGTACTTC. Protein sequence: CASSVDPSQETQYF.

This chain links TRBV7-2 with TRBJ1-3; D is perhaps TRBD1 (5 bases). Trimming cost V 5 bases and J 3 bases, with 11 bases left between them. The germline V gene encodes CDR1 SGHTA and CDR2 FQGNSA. This CDR3 is built from 14 residues. The CDR3 coding sequence is TGTGCCAGCAGCCGTCCGGGGCGTGGAAACACCATATATTTT. Translating it yields CASSRPGRGNTIYF.

The chain employs TRBV5-4 and TRBJ1-1, with TRBD1 matching over 8 bases. The V gene's germline CDR1 is SGHNT and CDR2 YYREEE (reference sequence). This CDR3 comprises 15 residues. Unmatched junction bases numbered 7, after V lost 4 bases and J lost 2 bases. DNA for the CDR3: TGTGCCAGCAGCAGGGGACAGGTAGAAAACACTGAAGCTTTCTTT. Amino acid sequence: CASSRGQVENTEAFF.